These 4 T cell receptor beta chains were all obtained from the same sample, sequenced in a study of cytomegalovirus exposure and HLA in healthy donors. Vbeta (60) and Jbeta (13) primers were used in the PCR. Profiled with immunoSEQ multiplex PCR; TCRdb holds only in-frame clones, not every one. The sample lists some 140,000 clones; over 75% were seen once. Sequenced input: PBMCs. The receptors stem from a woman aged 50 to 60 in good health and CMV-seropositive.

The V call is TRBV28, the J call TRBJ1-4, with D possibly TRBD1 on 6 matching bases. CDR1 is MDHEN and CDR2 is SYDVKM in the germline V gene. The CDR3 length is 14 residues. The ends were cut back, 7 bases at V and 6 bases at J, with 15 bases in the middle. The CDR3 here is CASKPQGVYEKLFF. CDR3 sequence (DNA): TGTGCCAGCAAGCCACAGGGCGTGTATGAAAAACTGTTTTTT. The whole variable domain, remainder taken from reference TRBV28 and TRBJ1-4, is DVKVTQSSRYLVKRTGEKVFLECVQDMDHENMFWYRQDPGLGLRLIYFSYDVKMKEKGDIPEGYSVSREKKERFSLILESASTNQTSMYLCASKPQGVYEKLFFGSGTQLSVL.

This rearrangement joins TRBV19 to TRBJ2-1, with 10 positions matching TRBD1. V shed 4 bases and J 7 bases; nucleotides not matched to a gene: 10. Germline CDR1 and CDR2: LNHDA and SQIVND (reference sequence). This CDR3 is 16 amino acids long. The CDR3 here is CASSTRAGQGWNEQFF. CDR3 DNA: TGTGCCAGTAGTACACGAGCGGGACAGGGGTGGAATGAGCAGTTCTTC.

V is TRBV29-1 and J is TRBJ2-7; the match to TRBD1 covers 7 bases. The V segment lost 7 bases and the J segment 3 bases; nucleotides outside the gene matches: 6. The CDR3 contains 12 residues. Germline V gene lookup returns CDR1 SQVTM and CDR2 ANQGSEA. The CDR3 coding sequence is TGCAGCGGCCGGGACAGCATCTACGAGCAGTACTTC. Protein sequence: CSGRDSIYEQYF.

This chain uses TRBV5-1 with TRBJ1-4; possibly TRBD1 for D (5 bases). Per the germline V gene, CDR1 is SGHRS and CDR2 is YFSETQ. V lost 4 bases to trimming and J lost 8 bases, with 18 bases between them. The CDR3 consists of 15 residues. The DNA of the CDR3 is TGCGCCAGCAGCCCGGCTAGACAGCCCGGGGAAAAACTGTTTTTT. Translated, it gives CASSPARQPGEKLFF.